A selection of T cell receptor beta chains follows, all from one sample in a study of blood T cell repertoires in COVID-19. Here immunoSEQ multiplex PCR was the method, and the copy in TCRdb shows in-frame clones only, minus some. The sample contains about 48,000 clones, roughly four fifths of which appear only once. Sequencing used peripheral blood. Source of these receptors: a man aged 40-49 years with acute or convalescent COVID-19. CDR3s include the opening cysteine and the closing phenylalanine or tryptophan. The D gene is left open where the match is weak. Clone size is given for some rows only: seen once, a few or many times, or a class if the clone is expanded.

V,D,size,J,DNA,CDR3
TRBV4-3,-,-,TRBJ1-4,TGCGCCAGCAGCCAAGCAGGTTTTTCAACTAATGAAAAACTGTTTTTT,CASSQAGFSTNEKLFF
TRBV28,TRBD2,once,TRBJ2-2,TGTGCCAGCAGTTTGGGTTCCGCTACTAACCTAGCGGGGACGAACACCGGGGAGCTGTTTTTT,CASSLGSATNLAGTNTGELFF
TRBV7-9,-,-,TRBJ1-5,TGTGCCAGCAGCCCCAGTAGTCCAGGAAATCAGCCCCAGCATTTT,CASSPSSPGNQPQHF
TRBV6-2/TRBV6-3,TRBD1,few,TRBJ1-1,TGTGCCAGCAGTCTGACAGGGACTGAAGCTTTCTTT,CASSLTGTEAFF
TRBV21-1,-,-,TRBJ1-5,TGTGCCAGCAGTCATTCCTTTTTACAGGGCAGTCATCAGCCCCAGCATTTT,CASSHSFLQGSHQPQHF
TRBV24-1,-,-,TRBJ2-1,TGTGCCACCAGTGCCGGGACTTTTGACTCCTACAATGAGCAGTTCTTC,CATSAGTFDSYNEQFF
TRBV6-2/TRBV6-3,-,-,TRBJ2-5,TGTGCCAGCAGTTTCGGAGCAAGGGAGACCCAGTACTTC,CASSFGARETQYF
TRBV12-5,TRBD1,-,TRBJ2-1,TGTGCTAGTGGCCCGGGACAGGGGACCTACAATGAGCAGTTCTTC,CASGPGQGTYNEQFF
TRBV2,-,few,TRBJ1-3,TGTGCCAGCAGAATATATTCTCAAAAGAGTAACACCATATATTTT,CASRIYSQKSNTIYF
TRBV5-1,-,-,TRBJ1-4,TGCGCCAGCAGCCAGGGACACGCGGCGTCTAATGAAAAACTGTTTTTT,CASSQGHAASNEKLFF
TRBV19,-,-,TRBJ1-3,TGTGCCAGTAGTATCGACAGGAGCTCTGGAAACACCATATATTTT,CASSIDRSSGNTIYF
TRBV7-2,-,-,TRBJ2-1,TGTGCCAGCAGCCCGTACAATGAGCAGTTCTTC,CASSPYNEQFF
TRBV9,-,-,TRBJ2-3,TGTGCCAGCAGCGTAGATCCACGAAGGGGGACACGGGGCACAGATACGCAGTATTTT,CASSVDPRRGTRGTDTQYF
TRBV23-1,TRBD1,-,TRBJ1-5,TGCGCCAGCAGTCAATCGGAAGGGACAGGGGGCCCCAGGGGTTTGGATCAGCCCCAGCATTTT,CASSQSEGTGGPRGLDQPQHF
TRBV6-4,-,-,TRBJ2-2,TGTGCCAGCGGGGGCAGGTACACCGGGGAGCTGTTTTTT,CASGGRYTGELFF
TRBV2,-,-,TRBJ2-7,TGTGCCAGCACGATTCGGGGGTACGAGCAGTACTTC,CASTIRGYEQYF
TRBV23-1,-,-,TRBJ1-2,TGCGCTATATGCGGACACACCTTCTTCTATGGCTACACCTTC,CAICGHTFFYGYTF
TRBV6-5,TRBD1,-,TRBJ1-4,TGTGCCAGTGCCGGGACAGGGGGTAAAGAAAAACTGTTTTTT,CASAGTGGKEKLFF
TRBV13,TRBD2,-,TRBJ2-1,TGTGCCAGCAGCGATAGCGGGGGGGCTGGAAATGAGCAGTTCTTC,CASSDSGGAGNEQFF
TRBV19,-,-,TRBJ1-1,TGTGCCAGTAGTAACATGGGGGGAAACACTGAAGCTTTCTTT,CASSNMGGNTEAFF
TRBV7-2,-,-,TRBJ1-5,TGTGCCAGCAGCTTAACGGGAATGAGCAATCAGCCCCAGCATTTT,CASSLTGMSNQPQHF
TRBV5-1,TRBD1,-,TRBJ1-2,TGCGCCAGCAAAGACCAGGGGGCAGGGAACTATGGCTACACCTTC,CASKDQGAGNYGYTF
TRBV5-1,TRBD2,-,TRBJ2-7,TGCGCCAGCAGCTTGTCAATAGCGGGGGTGTACTACGAGCAGTACTTC,CASSLSIAGVYYEQYF
TRBV5-1,TRBD1,few,TRBJ1-1,TGCGCCAGCAGCTTACTACAGGGGAGACGGGCTATGAACACTGAAGCTTTCTTT,CASSLLQGRRAMNTEAFF
TRBV2,TRBD1,-,TRBJ1-6,TGTGCCAGCAGACAACAGGGGTTCTATAATTCACCCCTCCACTTT,CASRQQGFYNSPLHF
TRBV5-1,-,-,TRBJ2-5,TGCGCCAGCAGCTTGGGATGGAAGGGAGTCGAGACCCAGTACTTC,CASSLGWKGVETQYF
TRBV24-1,TRBD2,-,TRBJ2-2,TGTGCCACCAGTGACCCCGGGACTAGCACCCGGGAGCTGTTTTTT,CATSDPGTSTRELFF
TRBV28,TRBD1,-,TRBJ1-5,TGTGCCAGCACCTCCTCGGTAGGGGGCGGACAGCCCCAGCATTTT,CASTSSVGGGQPQHF
TRBV3-1/TRBV3-2,-,-,TRBJ2-5,TGTGCCAGCAGCCACGGGGGTAAAGAGACCCAGTACTTC,CASSHGGKETQYF
TRBV30,TRBD1,-,TRBJ2-7,TGTGCCTGGAGTGGGACAGGGCCCCACGAGCAGTACTTC,CAWSGTGPHEQYF
TRBV21-1,-,-,TRBJ1-2,TGTGCCAGCAGCAAAGCGCGAGAGGGAGACTATGGCTACACCTTC,CASSKAREGDYGYTF
TRBV29-1,-,-,TRBJ1-2,TGCAGCGTTCGGCCACAGGGCCCGGCGGGCTACACCTTC,CSVRPQGPAGYTF
TRBV10-3,-,-,TRBJ2-2,TGTGCTCGCGGGCTAAACACCGGGGAGCTGTTTTTT,CARGLNTGELFF
TRBV13,-,once,TRBJ2-7,TGTGCCAGCAGCTTAGGTGAGGAAATAGCTTACGAGCAGTACTTC,CASSLGEEIAYEQYF
TRBV27,-,-,TRBJ1-6,TGTGCCAGCAGTTTAGTAGCTAATTCACCCCTCCACTTT,CASSLVANSPLHF
TRBV19,TRBD1,-,TRBJ1-6,TGTGCCAGTCATCCCGGGACAGGGGGCCTTTTGCCCCTCCACTTT,CASHPGTGGLLPLHF
TRBV5-8,-,-,TRBJ2-4,TGTGCCAGCAGCTTGCATCGGGGTCCCACTTCACGAGCCAAAAACATTCAGTACTTC,CASSLHRGPTSRAKNIQYF
TRBV30,-,-,TRBJ2-5,TGTGCCTGGGAACAGGTCCACCAAGAGACCCAGTACTTC,CAWEQVHQETQYF
TRBV27,TRBD1,-,TRBJ1-2,TGTGCCAGCAGTTCTTCCCCCCCGGGACAGGGCGTTATCACCTTC,CASSSSPPGQGVITF
TRBV10-3,TRBD1,few,TRBJ2-1,TGTGCCATCAGTGCCCGACAGGGCGGTAATGAGCAGTTCTTC,CAISARQGGNEQFF
TRBV10-3,-,-,TRBJ1-1,TGTGCCACAGGGCCTGGGGGCCCTACTGAAGCTTTCTTT,CATGPGGPTEAFF
TRBV21-1,-,once,TRBJ2-1,TGTGCCAGCAGCACTCGCGGGGCACCAACCTACAATGAGCAGTTCTTC,CASSTRGAPTYNEQFF
TRBV29-1,TRBD1,-,TRBJ2-3,TGCAGCGTTGCAACCGGGACAGGGAGAACAGATACGCAGTATTTT,CSVATGTGRTDTQYF
TRBV6-4,TRBD1,once,TRBJ2-1,TGTGCCAGCAGTCGACAGGGGTCTTCTTACAATGAGCAGTTCTTC,CASSRQGSSYNEQFF
TRBV5-1,TRBD1,-,TRBJ1-4,TGCGCCAGCAGCTTGGTGGCAGGGGGGAGTGAAAAACTGTTTTTT,CASSLVAGGSEKLFF
TRBV2,-,-,TRBJ1-5,TGTGCCAGCAGCGAGAACAGGATGAGCAATCAGCCCCAGCATTTT,CASSENRMSNQPQHF
TRBV24-1,-,-,TRBJ1-2,TGTGCCACCAGTGATTCCCGACAGTGGGGTAGCTACACCTTC,CATSDSRQWGSYTF
TRBV19,-,-,TRBJ1-2,TGTGCCAGTAGATACGACAGACAATCTAACTATGGCTACACCTTC,CASRYDRQSNYGYTF
TRBV7-2,TRBD2,-,TRBJ2-7,TGTGCCAGCAGCCTGACTAGCGGGGCTTCCTACGAGCAGTACTTC,CASSLTSGASYEQYF
TRBV7-8,-,-,TRBJ1-1,TGTGCCAGCAGCCTTACGGGGAACACTGAAGCTTTCTTT,CASSLTGNTEAFF
TRBV7-2,-,-,TRBJ1-1,TGTGCCAGCAGCTATCTTGTCTCGAACACTGAAGCTTTCTTT,CASSYLVSNTEAFF
TRBV19,-,-,TRBJ1-2,TGTGCCAGTAGTTCGCCGCGGCAGGGGTTTAACTATGGCTACACCTTC,CASSSPRQGFNYGYTF
TRBV5-1,TRBD1,-,TRBJ1-2,TGCGCCAGCAGTCCCGACAGGGGGTACTCTAACTATGGCTACACCTTC,CASSPDRGYSNYGYTF
TRBV5-1,TRBD1,-,TRBJ2-3,TGCGCCAGCGGCCCGACGTTAAGGACAGGCTACACAGATACGCAGTATTTT,CASGPTLRTGYTDTQYF
TRBV18,-,-,TRBJ1-1,TGTGCCAGCTCACCGAACCAGGGGAGTGAAGCTTTCTTT,CASSPNQGSEAFF
TRBV11-2,-,-,TRBJ2-2,TGTGCCAGCAGCTTAGAACCTAGCGCCGGGGAGCTGTTTTTT,CASSLEPSAGELFF
TRBV5-4,TRBD2,-,TRBJ2-6,TGTGCCAGCACGGCGGGGGGCAACTCTGGGGCCAACGTCCTGACTTTC,CASTAGGNSGANVLTF
TRBV19,-,few,TRBJ1-6,TGTGCCAGTAGTATGTCCGGGAGCCTCAATTCACCCCTCCACTTT,CASSMSGSLNSPLHF
TRBV4-3,TRBD1,-,TRBJ1-4,TGCGCCAGCAGCCAATCGAGGGGGCAAGGCGACGAAAAACTGTTTTTT,CASSQSRGQGDEKLFF
TRBV14,-,few,TRBJ1-2,TGTGCCAGCAGCCCCTGGGCAACGGGTGCCGCGGGCGGCTACACCTTC,CASSPWATGAAGGYTF